Listed here are 4 T cell receptor beta chains from one sample, sequenced in a study of vaccination and CD4 T cells after COVID-19. Cultured CD4+ T-cell DNA underwent Oncomine TCR Beta short-read sequencing. In TCRdb, the PCR reads were re-called with MiXCR into one record per CDR3 protein. The data contain more than 4,000 distinct CDR3 sequences, approximately 46% of them singletons. The treatment was: approximately nine-day PBMC culture with coronavirus spike peptide pools or control peptides (ViraFEST assay). Samples of CD4+ T cells were obtained from the unexposed donor before the COVID-19 pandemic (2011-2018). Their target antigens are unknown. The sequenced sample consisted of CD4+ T cells from blood, cultured in vitro. All receptors come from a human donor in good health.

Regarding this clonotype: Possible read error: a much larger clone is one base away. This chain links TRBV20-1 with TRBJ1-2; D is perhaps TRBD1 (5 bases). The germline V gene has CDR1 DFQATT and CDR2 SNEGSKA (reference sequence). The CDR3 spans 10 residues. CDR3 loop: CSGTREGYTF. The CDR3 DNA follows: TGCAGCGGGACCCGGGAGGGCTACACCTTC.

V gene TRBV11-2 combines with J gene TRBJ2-5; D is unresolved. The CDR3 extends over 12 amino acids. Germline V gene lookup returns CDR1 SGHAT and CDR2 FQNNGV. V lost 5 bases and J 0 bases, leaving 4 bases between the germline ends. CDR3 bases: TGTGCCAGCAGCGTGTACCAAGAGACCCAGTACTTC. Its protein product is CASSVYQETQYF.

The J gene is TRBJ2-3, the V gene TRBV6-1; perhaps TRBD1 as D (8 bases). The CDR3 is 15 residues long. Trimming took off 4 bases at V and 4 bases at J, with 15 bases between the two ends. Germline CDR1 and CDR2: MNHNS and SASEGT. CDR3 protein: CASSVTGGVADTQYF. CDR3 coding DNA: TGTGCCAGCAGTGTAACAGGGGGGGTCGCAGATACGCAGTATTTT.

The V call is TRBV30, the J call TRBJ2-5; D gene ambiguous. V lost 4 bases and J 1 base, leaving 4 bases between the germline ends. This CDR3 comprises 11 residues. Germline V lookup: CDR1 GTSNPN, CDR2 SVGIG (reference sequence). This chain's CDR3 is CAWTAQETQYF. In DNA, the CDR3 is TGTGCCTGGACAGCCCAAGAGACCCAGTACTTC.